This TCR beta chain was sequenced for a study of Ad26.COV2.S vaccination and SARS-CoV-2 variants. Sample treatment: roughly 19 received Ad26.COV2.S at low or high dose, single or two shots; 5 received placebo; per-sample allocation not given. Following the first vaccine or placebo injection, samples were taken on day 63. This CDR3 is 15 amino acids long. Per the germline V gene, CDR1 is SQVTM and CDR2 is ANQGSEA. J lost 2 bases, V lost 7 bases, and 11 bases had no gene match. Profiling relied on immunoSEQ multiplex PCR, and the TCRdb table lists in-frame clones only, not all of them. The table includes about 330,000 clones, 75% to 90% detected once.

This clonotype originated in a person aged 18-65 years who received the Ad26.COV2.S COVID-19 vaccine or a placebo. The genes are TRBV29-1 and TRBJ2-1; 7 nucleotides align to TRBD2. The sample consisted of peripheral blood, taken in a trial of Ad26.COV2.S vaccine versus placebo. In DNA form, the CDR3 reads TGCAGCGCTAGGGGACTACAGGAGACCTACAATGAGCAGTTCTTC. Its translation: CSARGLQETYNEQFF.